These T cell receptor beta chains were read from a single sample in a study of blood T cell repertoires in COVID-19. Using immunoSEQ multiplex PCR, the repertoire was profiled, and TCRdb retains in-frame clones only, with some absent. The sample has over 110,000 clones; 65% to 85% are singletons. The specimen sequenced was peripheral blood. The source is a woman aged 55-70 years with acute or convalescent COVID-19. Each CDR3 is given with its conserved first and last residue. A D gene is named only where the DNA matches it firmly. A row's size may be missing; if present it is once, few, many or a size class.

clone size,J gene,V gene,D gene,CDR3 length,CDR3 DNA,CDR3 protein
once,TRBJ2-7,TRBV5-1,TRBD2,14,TGCGCCAGCAGCTTGGAACTAGCGGGCTACGAGCAGTACTTC,CASSLELAGYEQYF
NA,TRBJ2-7,TRBV28,TRBD1,15,TGTGCCAGCAAAGGACAGGCCGGAATCTTCTACGAGCAGTACTTC,CASKGQAGIFYEQYF
NA,TRBJ2-5,TRBV13,NA,18,TGTGCCAGCAGCTTAGGTCCTCAGCGGATAGCGCAACAAGAGACCCAGTACTTC,CASSLGPQRIAQQETQYF
NA,TRBJ2-3,TRBV10-3,TRBD1,17,TGTGCCATCAGTGAGTTCCCCGGGACAGGGAATACAGATACGCAGTATTTT,CAISEFPGTGNTDTQYF
NA,TRBJ1-5,TRBV7-8,NA,20,TGTGCCAGCAGCTTAGCGAACTCCCCTTTTCGTCCGGGAGGCAATCAGCCCCAGCATTTT,CASSLANSPFRPGGNQPQHF
NA,TRBJ2-7,TRBV6-5,NA,12,TGTGCCAGCAAAGCCCCTCAAGGGCGGGAGTACTTC,CASKAPQGREYF
few,TRBJ2-7,TRBV20-1,NA,11,TGCAGTGCTAGCCAGACTAACGAGCAGTACTTC,CSASQTNEQYF
NA,TRBJ2-5,TRBV2,NA,12,TGTGCCAGCAGCCAGGGTAGAGAGACCCAGTACTTC,CASSQGRETQYF
NA,TRBJ1-1,TRBV2,NA,14,TGTGCCAGCAGAGGGGTATTCGTGAACACTGAAGCTTTCTTT,CASRGVFVNTEAFF
NA,TRBJ1-6,TRBV5-6,TRBD1,16,TGTGCCAGCAGCCAACGACAGGGGTCCGTTGGTTCACCCCTCCACTTT,CASSQRQGSVGSPLHF
NA,TRBJ2-3,TRBV7-8,TRBD2,16,TGTGCCAGCAGCTCGACCGGGACTAGATTCACAGATACGCAGTATTTT,CASSSTGTRFTDTQYF
NA,TRBJ2-1,TRBV5-1,TRBD2,16,TGCGCCAGCAGCTTGCAGCTGGGCGGGAGAGACAATGAGCAGTTCTTC,CASSLQLGGRDNEQFF
NA,TRBJ1-1,TRBV19,TRBD1,13,TGTGCCAGTAGTATTTTGGGGACAGACGAAGCTTTCTTT,CASSILGTDEAFF
few,TRBJ2-7,TRBV5-1,TRBD2,16,TGCGCCAGCAGTCACATCCTGGGGGGGATGGCCTACGAGCAGTACTTC,CASSHILGGMAYEQYF
few,TRBJ2-7,TRBV5-3,NA,17,TGTGCCACCACAACAGGCCCCGACGAACCTAGCTCCTACGAGCAGTACTTC,CATTTGPDEPSSYEQYF
NA,TRBJ2-6,TRBV5-4,TRBD1,17,TGTGCCAGCAGCTTGGGACAGGGGCGCCACGGGGCCAACGTCCTGACTTTC,CASSLGQGRHGANVLTF
few,TRBJ2-1,TRBV23-1,TRBD1,17,TGCGCCAGCAGTCCAAAGGACAGGTCGGAGAGATCCAATGAGCAGTTCTTC,CASSPKDRSERSNEQFF
NA,TRBJ2-1,TRBV15,NA,16,TGTGCCACCGGCAGCCGTAGGACTCCTTTCTACAATGAGCAGTTCTTC,CATGSRRTPFYNEQFF
once,TRBJ2-2,TRBV21-1,NA,17,TGTGCCAGCTCCCAAGAGGACAGGGGGCAGGACATCGGGGAGCTGTTTTTT,CASSQEDRGQDIGELFF
NA,TRBJ2-2,TRBV11-3,TRBD2,14,TGTGCCAGCAGCTTAAGGCGGGAGGCCGGGGAGCTGTTTTTT,CASSLRREAGELFF
NA,TRBJ2-1,TRBV5-1,TRBD1,16,TGCGCCAGCACCCTTATAGCCCGACAGGGGGCAAATGAGCAGTTCTTC,CASTLIARQGANEQFF
NA,TRBJ1-1,TRBV7-9,NA,13,TGTGCCAGCAGCTTTGAGGGTTACACTGAAGCTTTCTTT,CASSFEGYTEAFF